This entry is about one T cell receptor beta chain. These data originate in a study of blood T cell repertoires in COVID-19. How the authors handled the data: Quantification of nucleated cells was approximated via reference gene primer amplification. The data were produced by immunoSEQ multiplex PCR, yet TCRdb's version contains in-frame clones alone and is incomplete. V and J calls and clone size are those listed in that table; D and trimming were worked out from the DNA. The repertoire holds around 230,000 clones, with roughly nine tenths as singletons. V shed 7 bases, J shed 4 bases, and the junction held 7 bases outside the gene matches. CDR1 MNHEY and CDR2 SVGAGI come from the germline V gene. The CDR3 totals 14 residues.

The V and J genes are TRBV6-5 and TRBJ1-2; the match to TRBD1 covers 9 bases. The sequenced material came from peripheral blood. The sequence was obtained from a man aged 35-49 years with acute or convalescent COVID-19. CDR3 region: CASIGQGLGYGYTF. CDR3 sequence (DNA): TGTGCCAGCATAGGACAGGGGCTCGGCTATGGCTACACCTTC.